This TCR beta chain was profiled in a study of blood T cell repertoires in COVID-19. Background on the study: COVID-19 samples collected from the United States, Italy and Spain covered acute and convalescent phases. T cells, B-cell-depleted T cells, or PBMCs supplied cDNA or gDNA.

Losses at the gene ends were 3 bases for V and 7 bases for J; bases not matched to a gene: 11. Germline assignment: CDR1 SGDLS and CDR2 YYNGEE. The CDR3 length is 16 residues. Using immunoSEQ multiplex PCR, the repertoire was profiled, and TCRdb retains in-frame clones only, with some absent. The repertoire holds over 150,000 clones, with roughly 86% as singletons. The sample taken for sequencing was peripheral blood. The J gene is TRBJ2-1, the V gene TRBV9; 9 bases map to TRBD2. The TCR was taken from a man in his sixties with COVID-19, enrolled during active disease. The CDR3 is CASSALAGTVMNEQFF. CDR3 bases: TGTGCCAGCAGCGCCCTAGCGGGGACGGTTATGAATGAGCAGTTCTTC.